These T cell receptor beta chains were read from a single sample in a study of pediatric ulcerative colitis. TCRdb's table, derived via immunoSEQ multiplex PCR, lists solely in-frame clones and lacks some. The sample lists about 36,000 clones, less than 90% occurring once. Sample: blood. The receptors were sampled from a girl between 10 and 17 years old with moderate ulcerative colitis. Each CDR3 is given with its conserved first and last residue. Fields, in order: D gene, J gene, V gene, clone size, CDR3 protein, CDR3 DNA. The D gene is left open where the match is weak. Only part of the rows carry a size: once, few, many, or a class if the clone is expanded.

TRBD1 | TRBJ2-1 | TRBV6-5 | NA | CASSLDRGTYNEQFF | TGTGCCAGCAGTCTAGACAGGGGGACCTACAATGAGCAGTTCTTC
NA | TRBJ1-1 | TRBV6-1 | NA | CASSFQTGEAFF | TGTGCCAGCAGTTTTCAGACAGGTGAAGCTTTCTTT
NA | TRBJ1-6 | TRBV4-1 | NA | CASSQGGWQAEGNSPLHF | TGCGCCAGCAGCCAAGGGGGATGGCAGGCCGAAGGGAATTCACCCCTCCACTTT
NA | TRBJ2-1 | TRBV28 | NA | CASSFGQLFTYNEQFF | TGTGCCAGCAGTTTTGGTCAGCTCTTTACCTACAATGAGCAGTTCTTC
NA | TRBJ1-1 | TRBV6-6 | NA | CASALGRMNTEAFF | TGTGCCAGCGCCCTTGGCCGGATGAACACTGAAGCTTTCTTT
NA | TRBJ1-2 | TRBV30 | NA | CAWIKDSPNFDGYTF | TGTGCCTGGATAAAGGACAGTCCCAACTTCGATGGCTACACCTTC
NA | TRBJ1-4 | TRBV15 | once | CATGGRRNEKLFF | TGTGCCACCGGAGGCAGGCGTAATGAAAAACTGTTTTTT
NA | TRBJ1-2 | TRBV15 | medium-sized | CATSRDSDGANYGYTF | TGTGCCACCAGCAGAGACTCGGACGGAGCTAACTATGGCTACACCTTC
NA | TRBJ1-4 | TRBV7-2 | NA | CASSLSPKNEKLFF | TGTGCCAGCAGCTTAAGCCCCAAGAATGAAAAACTGTTTTTT
NA | TRBJ1-4 | TRBV6-5 | NA | CASSYRVYATNEKLFF | TGTGCCAGCAGTTACAGGGTATATGCAACTAATGAAAAACTGTTTTTT
TRBD1 | TRBJ2-7 | TRBV10-3 | few | CASSYRRTGQYEQYF | TGTGCCAGCAGTTACCGGAGGACAGGGCAGTACGAGCAGTACTTC
NA | TRBJ2-6 | TRBV4-3 | few | CASSQDPNSGANVLTF | TGCGCCAGCAGCCAAGATCCCAACTCTGGGGCCAACGTCCTGACTTTC
TRBD1 | TRBJ2-1 | TRBV27 | NA | CASSSGQGYNEQFF | TGTGCCAGCAGTTCAGGACAGGGCTACAATGAGCAGTTCTTC
TRBD2 | TRBJ2-1 | TRBV28 | NA | CASSLGGSPYNEQFF | TGTGCCAGCAGTTTGGGCGGGAGCCCCTACAATGAGCAGTTCTTC
TRBD2 | TRBJ2-7 | TRBV11-2 | NA | CASSYWAGVNYEQYF | TGTGCCAGCAGCTATTGGGCGGGGGTGAACTACGAGCAGTACTTC
TRBD1 | TRBJ1-2 | TRBV4-1 | NA | CASSSGQGVNYGYTF | TGCGCCAGCAGCAGCGGACAGGGGGTTAACTATGGCTACACCTTC
NA | TRBJ2-3 | TRBV7-6 | NA | CASSFLGGNTDTQYF | TGTGCCAGCAGCTTTCTCGGGGGAAATACAGATACGCAGTATTTT
NA | TRBJ2-7 | TRBV4-2 | NA | CASSQEGELAYEQYF | TGTGCCAGCAGCCAAGAAGGGGAGTTGGCCTACGAGCAGTACTTC
TRBD2 | TRBJ2-1 | TRBV18 | NA | CASSPGLAGVNEQFF | TGTGCCAGCTCACCAGGACTAGCGGGAGTCAATGAGCAGTTCTTC
NA | TRBJ1-4 | TRBV6-5 | NA | CASSPGWVSLEKLFF | TGTGCCAGCAGTCCCGGATGGGTTAGTCTGGAAAAACTGTTTTTT
TRBD1 | TRBJ1-6 | TRBV5-1 | NA | CASSYDRGYSNSPLHF | TGCGCCAGCAGTTACGACAGGGGGTACAGTAATTCACCCCTCCACTTT
TRBD1 | TRBJ2-1 | TRBV5-1 | NA | CASSPRGRGNEQFF | TGCGCCAGCAGCCCCCGGGGCAGGGGGAATGAGCAGTTCTTC
TRBD2 | TRBJ2-5 | TRBV5-4 | NA | CASSLGTSGQETQYF | TGTGCCAGCAGTCTCGGGACTAGCGGCCAAGAGACCCAGTACTTC
TRBD1 | TRBJ2-7 | TRBV2 | NA | CASSETRQGYEQYF | TGTGCCAGCAGTGAAACTCGACAGGGCTACGAGCAGTACTTC
NA | TRBJ2-5 | TRBV7-2 | NA | CASSFLGAKETQYF | TGTGCCAGCAGCTTTTTGGGGGCCAAAGAGACCCAGTACTTC
NA | TRBJ2-7 | TRBV13 | NA | CASSPPMAYEQYF | TGTGCCAGCAGCCCCCCGATGGCCTACGAGCAGTACTTC
TRBD2 | TRBJ2-1 | TRBV11-2 | NA | CASSLVIAGGYNEQFF | TGTGCCAGCAGCTTAGTTATAGCGGGAGGGTACAATGAGCAGTTCTTC
NA | TRBJ1-4 | TRBV28 | NA | CATRWVLNEKLFF | TGTGCCACTCGATGGGTTCTTAATGAAAAACTGTTTTTT
NA | TRBJ2-7 | TRBV30 | NA | CAWGRAGAHSGQYF | TGTGCCTGGGGCCGCGCAGGGGCCCACTCCGGACAGTACTTC
NA | TRBJ1-6 | TRBV5-8 | NA | CASSSWSPLHF | TGTGCCAGCAGCTCATGGTCACCCCTCCACTTT
NA | TRBJ1-1 | TRBV6-5 | NA | CASSYSKLTTEAFF | TGTGCCAGCAGTTACTCGAAGCTTACCACTGAAGCTTTCTTT
TRBD2 | TRBJ2-3 | TRBV28 | NA | CATKSSGRATSTDTQYF | TGTGCCACCAAATCTAGCGGGAGGGCGACTAGCACAGATACGCAGTATTTT
TRBD2 | TRBJ2-2 | TRBV5-4 | NA | CASSGAHYSGLAENTGELFF | TGTGCCAGCAGCGGCGCTCACTACTCCGGACTAGCCGAGAACACCGGGGAGCTGTTTTTT
TRBD2 | TRBJ2-7 | TRBV19 | once | CASSARLAGELYEQYF | TGTGCCAGTAGTGCCAGACTAGCGGGAGAACTTTACGAGCAGTACTTC
NA | TRBJ1-2 | TRBV27 | NA | CASSLREGGYGYTF | TGTGCCAGCAGTTTGCGGGAGGGGGGGTATGGCTACACCTTC
NA | TRBJ1-1 | TRBV4-2 | NA | CASSQEPRRRFTEAFF | TGTGCCAGCAGCCAAGAACCTCGAAGACGATTCACTGAAGCTTTCTTT
NA | TRBJ2-1 | TRBV25-1 | NA | CASRYGGNYNEQFF | TGTGCCAGCAGATACGGGGGAAACTACAATGAGCAGTTCTTC
TRBD1 | TRBJ2-4 | TRBV9 | once | CASSPTTQGAGEKNIQYF | TGTGCCAGCAGCCCGACGACACAGGGGGCCGGGGAGAAAAACATTCAGTACTTC
NA | TRBJ1-2 | TRBV27 | NA | CASSPRFGTYQANYGYTF | TGTGCCAGCAGTCCACGCTTCGGGACATACCAAGCTAACTATGGCTACACCTTC
TRBD2 | TRBJ2-5 | TRBV7-2 | NA | CASSAGLAGSLAQYF | TGTGCCAGCAGCGCTGGACTAGCGGGATCGTTGGCCCAGTACTTC
NA | TRBJ1-1 | TRBV19 | once | CASSQVRGTEAFF | TGTGCCAGTAGTCAGGTGAGGGGCACTGAAGCTTTCTTT
NA | TRBJ1-6 | TRBV4-3 | NA | CASSRNPGRSNSPLHF | TGCGCCAGCAGCCGAAACCCGGGACGGAGTAATTCACCCCTCCACTTT
NA | TRBJ1-1 | TRBV5-1 | NA | CASSLDARGEAFF | TGCGCCAGCAGCTTGGACGCCCGGGGGGAAGCTTTCTTT
NA | TRBJ1-5 | TRBV19 | NA | CASSMGRDQPQHF | TGTGCCAGTAGTATGGGCCGGGATCAGCCCCAGCATTTT
TRBD1 | TRBJ2-1 | TRBV7-2 | NA | CASSLAIGQAYNEQFF | TGTGCCAGCAGCTTAGCGATCGGACAGGCATACAATGAGCAGTTCTTC
TRBD1 | TRBJ2-3 | TRBV5-6 | NA | CASSLLAQGGTDTQYF | TGTGCCAGCAGCTTGCTAGCCCAGGGGGGCACAGATACGCAGTATTTT
NA | TRBJ2-3 | TRBV27 | once | CASSPTASSTDTQYF | TGTGCCAGCAGTCCGACAGCGTCTAGCACAGATACGCAGTATTTT
NA | TRBJ2-3 | TRBV5-1 | NA | CASSLGPPGMTDTQYF | TGCGCCAGCAGCTTGGGGCCTCCCGGAATGACAGATACGCAGTATTTT
TRBD1 | TRBJ1-2 | TRBV10-1 | NA | CASSEQGSEGYTF | TGCGCCAGCAGTGAACAGGGGAGTGAGGGCTACACCTTC
TRBD1 | TRBJ1-5 | TRBV19 | once | CATTTGANSNQPQHF | TGTGCCACTACCACAGGGGCCAATAGCAATCAGCCCCAGCATTTT
TRBD1 | TRBJ1-2 | TRBV4-2 | NA | CASSPPDRVAGYTF | TGTGCCAGCAGCCCCCCCGACAGGGTGGCCGGCTACACCTTC
NA | TRBJ2-7 | TRBV6-1 | NA | CASSEIGMPSYEQYF | TGTGCCAGCAGTGAAATCGGTATGCCATCCTACGAGCAGTACTTC
NA | TRBJ2-4 | TRBV7-9 | NA | CASSPRVLNIQYF | TGTGCCAGCAGCCCAAGGGTATTAAACATTCAGTACTTC
NA | TRBJ2-7 | TRBV5-8 | NA | CASSSTNPAETMHYEQYF | TGTGCCAGCAGCTCGACAAATCCGGCGGAGACGATGCACTACGAGCAGTACTTC